This T cell receptor (beta chain) was sequenced for a study of T-cell memory formation after mild COVID-19. This clonotype was recorded many times. Via MiXCR, TCRdb re-called the 5' RACE reads, giving one row per CDR3 protein. This sample has around 340,000 distinct CDR3 sequences, with about 15% found just once. Per the germline V gene, CDR1 is MGHRA and CDR2 is YSYEKL. This CDR3 is built from 20 residues. V was pared by 0 bases and J by 3 bases, with 13 bases of the junction left unmatched. The gene calls are TRBV4-1 and TRBJ2-3, with TRBD2 matching over 12 bases. What was sequenced was PBMCs or a T cell subset sorted from them (not recorded which). The TCR comes from a man between 18 and 29 years old who had mild COVID-19 (a few samples of this study predate the infection). Cell type and time point are not known. The CDR3 bases are TGCGCCAGCAGCCAAGACCCAGGGCTAGCGGGGGGGCGGGAAACAGATACGCAGTATTTT. Amino acids: CASSQDPGLAGGRETDTQYF.